A single T cell receptor beta chain is shown here with its context. Its target is not known. The data originate from a study of T cells after posttransplantation cyclophosphamide. The study, taken as a whole, reports: Skin or GI-infiltrating T cells shared few TRB sequences with blood. Recipient CMV seropositivity and CMV reactivation strongly tracked TRB clonality. Donor-recipient repertoire similarity was low at 1-2 months, rising over year one.

Germline V gives CDR1 SNHLY, CDR2 FYNNEI. The CDR3 is 14 amino acids. The V gene lost 3 bases and the J gene lost 1 base, with 8 bases spanning the gap. Cyclophosphamide on days +3 and +4 followed busulfan-fludarabine conditioning and a marrow graft. Clones were sequenced by immunoSEQ multiplex PCR, and TCRdb holds only the in-frame ones, with some missing. The data contain 23,000 or so clones, approximately 87% of them singletons. This specimen was PBMCs, taken after allogeneic stem cell transplant with posttransplant cyclophosphamide. The TCR comes from a female patient in her 30s who received an allogeneic stem cell transplant from an unrelated donor, was CMV-positive, and had no GVHD. The T cells may come from the graft donor. The V gene is TRBV2, the J gene TRBJ2-3, with D perhaps TRBD1 (6 bases). CDR3 sequence (DNA): TGTGCCAGCAGTGATCCAGGGGGCACAGATACGCAGTATTTT. Translating gives CASSDPGGTDTQYF.